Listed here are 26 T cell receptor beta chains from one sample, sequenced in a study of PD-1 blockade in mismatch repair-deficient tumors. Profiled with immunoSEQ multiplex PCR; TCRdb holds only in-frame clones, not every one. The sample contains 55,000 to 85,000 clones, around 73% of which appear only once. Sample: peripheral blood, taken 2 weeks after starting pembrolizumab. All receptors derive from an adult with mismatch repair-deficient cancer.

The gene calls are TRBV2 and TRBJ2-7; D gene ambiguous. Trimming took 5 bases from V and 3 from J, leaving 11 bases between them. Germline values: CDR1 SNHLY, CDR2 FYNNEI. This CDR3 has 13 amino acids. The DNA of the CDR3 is TGTGCCAGCAGTTCATGGGGTTACTACGAGCAGTACTTC. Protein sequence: CASSSWGYYEQYF.

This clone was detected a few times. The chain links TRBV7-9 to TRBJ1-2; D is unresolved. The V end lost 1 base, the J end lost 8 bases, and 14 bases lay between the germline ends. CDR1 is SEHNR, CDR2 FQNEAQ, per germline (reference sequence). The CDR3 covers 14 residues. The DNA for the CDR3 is TGTGCCAGCAGCTTAGGGGCGGACCTGAGCGGCTACACCTTC. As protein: CASSLGADLSGYTF.

The CDR3 DNA reads TGTGCCAGCAGCTTAGCGGGACAGATATCCTCCTACGAGCAGTACTTC. Translated, it gives CASSLAGQISSYEQYF. V usage is TRBV7-9 and J usage is TRBJ2-7; 7 bases are a match to TRBD1. This CDR3 is built from 16 residues. J was trimmed by 0 bases and V by 0 bases; bases with no gene match: 5. Germline V gene sequence: CDR1 SEHNR, CDR2 FQNEAQ (reference sequence).

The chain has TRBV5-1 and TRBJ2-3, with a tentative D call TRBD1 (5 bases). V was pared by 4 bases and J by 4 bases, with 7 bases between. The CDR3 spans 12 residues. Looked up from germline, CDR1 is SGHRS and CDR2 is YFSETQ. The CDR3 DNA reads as TGCGCCAGCAGCAGGGGCCCAGATACGCAGTATTTT. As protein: CASSRGPDTQYF. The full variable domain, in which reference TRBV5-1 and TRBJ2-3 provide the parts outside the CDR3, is KAGVTQTPRYLIKTRGQQVTLSCSPISGHRSVSWYQQTPGQGLQFLFEYFSETQRNKGNFPGRFSGRQFSNSRSEMNVSTLELGDSALYLCASSRGPDTQYFGPGTRLTVL.

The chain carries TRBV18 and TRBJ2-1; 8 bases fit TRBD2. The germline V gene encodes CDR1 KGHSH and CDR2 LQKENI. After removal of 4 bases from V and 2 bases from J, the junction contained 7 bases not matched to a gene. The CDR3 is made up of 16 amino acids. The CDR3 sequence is CASSLTPSGPYNEQFF. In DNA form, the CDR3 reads TGTGCCAGCTCACTGACACCTAGCGGGCCCTACAATGAGCAGTTCTTC.

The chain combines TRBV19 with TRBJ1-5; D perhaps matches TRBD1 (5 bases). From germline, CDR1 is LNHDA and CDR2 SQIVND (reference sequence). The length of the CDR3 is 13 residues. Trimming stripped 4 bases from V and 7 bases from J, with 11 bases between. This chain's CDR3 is CASSSRGGQPQHF. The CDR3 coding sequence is TGTGCCAGTAGTAGTAGGGGTGGGCAGCCCCAGCATTTT.

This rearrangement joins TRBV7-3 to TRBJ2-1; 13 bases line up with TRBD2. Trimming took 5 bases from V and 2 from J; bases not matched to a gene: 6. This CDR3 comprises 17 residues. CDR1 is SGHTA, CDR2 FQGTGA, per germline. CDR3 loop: CASSVGLAGETYNEQFF. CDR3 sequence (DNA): TGTGCCAGCAGCGTCGGACTAGCGGGGGAAACCTACAATGAGCAGTTCTTC.

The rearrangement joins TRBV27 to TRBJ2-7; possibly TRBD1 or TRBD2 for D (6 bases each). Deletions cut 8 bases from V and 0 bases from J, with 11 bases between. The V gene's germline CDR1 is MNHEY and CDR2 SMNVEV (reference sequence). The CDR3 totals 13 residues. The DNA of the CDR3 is TGTGCCAGCCGGGGGCGGGGCTCCTACGAGCAGTACTTC. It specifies CASRGRGSYEQYF.

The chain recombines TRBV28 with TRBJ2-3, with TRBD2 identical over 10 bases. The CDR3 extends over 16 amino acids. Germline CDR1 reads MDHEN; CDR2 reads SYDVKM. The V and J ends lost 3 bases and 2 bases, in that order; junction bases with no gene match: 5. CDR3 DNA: TGTGCCAGCAGTTTCAGCGGGAGGGCCAACACAGATACGCAGTATTTT. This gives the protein CASSFSGRANTDTQYF.

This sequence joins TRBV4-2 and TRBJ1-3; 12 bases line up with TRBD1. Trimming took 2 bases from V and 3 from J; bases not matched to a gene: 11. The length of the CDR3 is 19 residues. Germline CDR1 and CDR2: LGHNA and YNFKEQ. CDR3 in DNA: TGTGCCAGCAGCCAACCGGGACAGGGGGCAATTAGTGGTGGAAACACCATATATTTT. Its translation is CASSQPGQGAISGGNTIYF.

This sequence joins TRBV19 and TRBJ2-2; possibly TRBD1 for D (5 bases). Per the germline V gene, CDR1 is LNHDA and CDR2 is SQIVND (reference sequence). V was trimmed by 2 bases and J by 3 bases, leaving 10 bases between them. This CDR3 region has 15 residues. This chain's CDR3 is CASSIQGTYTGELFF. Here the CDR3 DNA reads TGTGCCAGTAGTATACAGGGAACCTACACCGGGGAGCTGTTTTTT.

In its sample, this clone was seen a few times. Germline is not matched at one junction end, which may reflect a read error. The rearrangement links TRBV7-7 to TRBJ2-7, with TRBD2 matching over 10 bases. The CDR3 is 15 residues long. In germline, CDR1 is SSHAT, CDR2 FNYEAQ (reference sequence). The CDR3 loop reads CASSLEAGGPYEQYF. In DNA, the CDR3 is TGTGCTAGCAGCTTAGAAGCGGGAGGGCCCTACGAGCAGTACTTC.

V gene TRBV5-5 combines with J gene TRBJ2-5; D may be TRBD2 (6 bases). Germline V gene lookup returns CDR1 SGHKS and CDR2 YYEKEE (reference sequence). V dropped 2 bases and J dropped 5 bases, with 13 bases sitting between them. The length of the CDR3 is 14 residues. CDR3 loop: CASSFPGSHETQYF. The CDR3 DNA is TGTGCCAGCAGCTTCCCCGGGAGTCACGAGACCCAGTACTTC.

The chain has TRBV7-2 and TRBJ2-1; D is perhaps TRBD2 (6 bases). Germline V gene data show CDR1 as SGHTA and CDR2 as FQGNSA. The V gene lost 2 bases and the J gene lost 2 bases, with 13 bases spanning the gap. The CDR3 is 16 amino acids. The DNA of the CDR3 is TGTGCCAGCAGCTTAAAGTTGGTAGCGGCCTACAATGAGCAGTTCTTC. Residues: CASSLKLVAAYNEQFF.

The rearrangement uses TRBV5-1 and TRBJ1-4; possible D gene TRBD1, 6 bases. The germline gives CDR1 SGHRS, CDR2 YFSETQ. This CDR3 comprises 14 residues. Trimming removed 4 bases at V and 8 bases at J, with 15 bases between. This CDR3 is CASSPPGTSEKLFF. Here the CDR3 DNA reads TGCGCCAGCAGCCCGCCCGGGACATCCGAAAAACTGTTTTTT.

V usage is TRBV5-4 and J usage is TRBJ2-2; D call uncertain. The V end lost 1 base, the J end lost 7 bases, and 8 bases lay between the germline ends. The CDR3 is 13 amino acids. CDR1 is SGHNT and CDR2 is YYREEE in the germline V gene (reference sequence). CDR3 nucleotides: TGTGCCAGCAGCTTGAGGTCAGACGGGGAGCTGTTTTTT. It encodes CASSLRSDGELFF.

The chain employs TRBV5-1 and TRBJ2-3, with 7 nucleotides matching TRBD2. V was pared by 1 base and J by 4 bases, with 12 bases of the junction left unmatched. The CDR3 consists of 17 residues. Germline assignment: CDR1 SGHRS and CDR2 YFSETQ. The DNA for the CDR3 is TGCGCCAGCAGCTTGAGCCCCGGCGGGAGTAGCTCAGATACGCAGTATTTT. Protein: CASSLSPGGSSSDTQYF.

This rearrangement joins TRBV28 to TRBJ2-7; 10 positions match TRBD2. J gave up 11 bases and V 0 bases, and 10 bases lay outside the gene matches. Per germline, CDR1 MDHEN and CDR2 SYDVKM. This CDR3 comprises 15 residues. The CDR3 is CASSLWTSGSPREYF. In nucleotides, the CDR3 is TGTGCCAGCAGTTTATGGACTAGCGGGTCCCCCCGGGAGTACTTC.

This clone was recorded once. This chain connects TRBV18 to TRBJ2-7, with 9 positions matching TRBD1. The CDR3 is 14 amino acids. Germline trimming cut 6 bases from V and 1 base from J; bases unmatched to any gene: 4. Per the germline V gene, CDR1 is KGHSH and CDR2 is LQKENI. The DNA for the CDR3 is TGTGCCAGCTCGGCCGGGACAGGGTCCTACGAGCAGTACTTC. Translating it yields CASSAGTGSYEQYF.

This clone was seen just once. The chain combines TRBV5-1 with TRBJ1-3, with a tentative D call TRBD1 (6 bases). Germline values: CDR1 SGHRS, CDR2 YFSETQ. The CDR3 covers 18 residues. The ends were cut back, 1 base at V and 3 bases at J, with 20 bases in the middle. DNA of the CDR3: TGCGCCAGCAGCTTGACCGCGAGGACAGTTTCGAGTGGAAACACCATATATTTT. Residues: CASSLTARTVSSGNTIYF. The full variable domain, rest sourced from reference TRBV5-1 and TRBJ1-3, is KAGVTQTPRYLIKTRGQQVTLSCSPISGHRSVSWYQQTPGQGLQFLFEYFSETQRNKGNFPGRFSGRQFSNSRSEMNVSTLELGDSALYLCASSLTARTVSSGNTIYFGEGSWLTVV.

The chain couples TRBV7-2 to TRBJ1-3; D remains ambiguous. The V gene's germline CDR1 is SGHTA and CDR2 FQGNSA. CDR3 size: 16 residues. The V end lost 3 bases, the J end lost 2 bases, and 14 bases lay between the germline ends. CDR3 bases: TGTGCCAGCAGCTTGGCATTCTCTGGGCCTGGAAACACCATATATTTT. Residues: CASSLAFSGPGNTIYF.

CDR3: CASSAAGSNQPQHF. The CDR3 DNA reads TGTGCCAGCAGCGCCGCGGGCAGCAATCAGCCCCAGCATTTT. V gene TRBV6-1 combines with J gene TRBJ1-5; no reliable D call. The CDR3 contains 14 residues. Trimming removed 6 bases at V and 1 base at J, with 10 bases between. CDR1 and CDR2 from the germline V gene are MNHNS and SASEGT.

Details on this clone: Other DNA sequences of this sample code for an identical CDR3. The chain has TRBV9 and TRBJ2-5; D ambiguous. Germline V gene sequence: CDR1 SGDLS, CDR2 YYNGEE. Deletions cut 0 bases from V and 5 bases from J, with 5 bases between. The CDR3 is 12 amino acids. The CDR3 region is CASSVAEETQYF. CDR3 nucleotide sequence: TGTGCCAGCAGCGTAGCTGAGGAGACCCAGTACTTC.

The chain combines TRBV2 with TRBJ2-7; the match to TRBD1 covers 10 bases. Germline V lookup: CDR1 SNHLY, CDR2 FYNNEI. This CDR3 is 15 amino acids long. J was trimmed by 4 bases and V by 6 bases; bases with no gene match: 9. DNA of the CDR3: TGTGCCAGCAGATCCGGGACAGGGGTCGGTTACGAGCAGTACTTC. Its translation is CASRSGTGVGYEQYF.

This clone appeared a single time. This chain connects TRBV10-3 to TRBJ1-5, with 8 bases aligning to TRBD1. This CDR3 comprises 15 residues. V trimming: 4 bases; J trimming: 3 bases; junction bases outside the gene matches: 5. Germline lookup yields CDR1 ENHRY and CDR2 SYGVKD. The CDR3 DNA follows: TGTGCCATCAGTGTATCCCAGGGGGCCAATCAGCCCCAGCATTTT. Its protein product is CAISVSQGANQPQHF.

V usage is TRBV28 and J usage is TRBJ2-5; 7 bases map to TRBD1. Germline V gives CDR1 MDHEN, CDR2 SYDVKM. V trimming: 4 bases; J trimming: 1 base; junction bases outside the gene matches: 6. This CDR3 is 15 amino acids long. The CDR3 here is CASSSHRDSQETQYF. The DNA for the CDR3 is TGTGCCAGCAGTTCCCACCGGGACAGCCAAGAGACCCAGTACTTC.